Listed below are T cell receptor beta chains from one sample, sequenced in a study of cytomegalovirus exposure and HLA in healthy donors. Clones were sequenced by immunoSEQ multiplex PCR, and TCRdb holds only the in-frame ones, with some missing. This table holds around 92,000 clones, 60% to 75% found once. The sample was PBMCs. The receptors were sampled from a woman aged 70 to 79 in good health and CMV-seropositive. CDR3s leave out the opening cysteine and the closing phenylalanine or tryptophan. D genes are given only for firm matches.

j_call v_call d_call cdr3_aa
TRBJ1-5 TRBV7-9 TRBD1 ASSWGQGENQPQH
TRBJ2-7 TRBV19 . ASSMGAGEVEQY
TRBJ2-7 TRBV9 . ASSQYPQGAEQY
TRBJ1-5 TRBV19 TRBD1 ASSTLDRGNQPQH
TRBJ1-4 TRBV7-6 . ASSLSPGRAVEKLF
TRBJ2-5 TRBV4-3 TRBD2 ASSQGGRGAGETQY
TRBJ1-1 TRBV7-2 TRBD1 ASSLTGGNTEAF
TRBJ2-3 TRBV9 TRBD1 ASSVDRTGIDTQY
. TRBV6-1 . ASSQRTLSSYEQY
TRBJ1-6 TRBV5-1 . ASSTRGDSYNSPLH
TRBJ1-4 TRBV11-2 TRBD1 ASSQGQGYEKLF
TRBJ2-2 TRBV4-3 TRBD2 ASSQTGRGSDTGELF
TRBJ1-6 TRBV28 . ASYRGAYSPLH
TRBJ1-1 TRBV2 . ASSTRAEAF
TRBJ2-4 TRBV28 TRBD2 ASSLAGENIQY
TRBJ2-7 TRBV28 TRBD1 ASRSSGTGAPEQY
TRBJ1-1 TRBV7-2 . ASSAQRPEAF
TRBJ1-4 TRBV11-2 . ASSLGTGFGEKLF
TRBJ1-5 TRBV6-5 . ASQEGYWGNQPQH
TRBJ2-2 TRBV27 . ASGPPRQGINTGELF
TRBJ2-5 TRBV28 TRBD2 ASSLRAAGGRETQY
TRBJ2-7 TRBV5-1 . ASSSGAAAGQEQY
TRBJ2-1 TRBV5-1 . ASSTNSNEQF
TRBJ2-5 TRBV10-1 TRBD2 ASSEGLAGKETQY
TRBJ2-3 TRBV5-1 . ASRRIQGLGSTDTQY
TRBJ1-3 TRBV29-1 . SVVVLGGSPSGNTIY
TRBJ2-2 TRBV28 . ASSDEGTGELF
TRBJ2-5 TRBV7-3 TRBD2 ASSLSGGGVVAQY
TRBJ2-1 TRBV7-6 TRBD2 ASSNGLGANEQF
TRBJ2-5 TRBV19 . ASSMVGGMGETQY
TRBJ2-7 TRBV5-4 . ASSLIPPQGNYEQY
TRBJ2-7 TRBV6-4 . ASSESSGPSYEQY
TRBJ2-3 TRBV12-5 TRBD2 ASGLVLSRFSGRAADTQY
TRBJ2-3 TRBV7-7 TRBD1 ASSLGPGQGVDTQY
TRBJ2-1 TRBV10-1 TRBD1 ASSEGGPSNEQF
TRBJ1-2 TRBV28 TRBD1 ASSAGGYNYGYT
TRBJ2-2 TRBV4-2 TRBD1 ASSQDLPRGQNTGELF
TRBJ1-2 TRBV7-9 . SSSSPPPAGANYGYT
TRBJ1-3 TRBV6-6 . ASSYSTAGNTIY
TRBJ2-1 TRBV7-8 TRBD2 ASSTWTSGSYNEQF
TRBJ1-2 TRBV7-3 . ASSLSPQGDGYT
TRBJ2-1 TRBV10-1 . ASSGVGARENEQF
TRBJ2-5 TRBV5-8 . ASSLRGAQETQY
TRBJ1-3 TRBV7-2 TRBD1 ASSRTGDSGNTIY
. TRBV6-6 . ATLPLEGRGYEQY
TRBJ2-2 TRBV27 TRBD2 ASSTGTGLARSHTGELF
TRBJ1-2 TRBV6-5 . ASSYLPRINGYT
TRBJ1-3 TRBV29-1 . SVADSSGNTIY
TRBJ2-7 TRBV29-1 TRBD2 SAESRLAGVGEQY
TRBJ1-6 TRBV6-1 . ASSDRGAGNSPLH
TRBJ1-5 TRBV28 . ASRGGGYSNQPQH
TRBJ2-5 TRBV11-2 TRBD1 ASSQDRGEWETQY
TRBJ1-5 TRBV7-9 . ASSRGRAQPQH
TRBJ1-5 TRBV19 TRBD1 ASSIGSGGPVQPQH
TRBJ2-7 TRBV5-8 . ASTGTMAYEQY